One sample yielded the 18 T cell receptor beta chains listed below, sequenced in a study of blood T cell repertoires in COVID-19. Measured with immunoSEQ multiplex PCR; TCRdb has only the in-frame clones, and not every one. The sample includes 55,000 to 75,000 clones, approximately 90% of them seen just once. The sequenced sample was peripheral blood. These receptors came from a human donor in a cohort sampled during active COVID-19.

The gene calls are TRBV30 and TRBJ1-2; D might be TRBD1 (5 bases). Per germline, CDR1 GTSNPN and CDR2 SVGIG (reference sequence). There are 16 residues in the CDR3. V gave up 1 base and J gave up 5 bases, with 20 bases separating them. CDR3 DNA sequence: TGTGCCTGGAGTGCCCCGGACGGACCAGGGCGATATGGCTACACCTTC. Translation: CAWSAPDGPGRYGYTF.

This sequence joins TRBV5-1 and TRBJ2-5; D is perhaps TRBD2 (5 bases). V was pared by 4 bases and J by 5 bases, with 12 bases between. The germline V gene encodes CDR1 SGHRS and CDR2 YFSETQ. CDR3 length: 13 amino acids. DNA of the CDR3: TGCGCCAGCAGCCTGGACTTTCGGGAGACCCAGTACTTC. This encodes CASSLDFRETQYF.

CDR3 sequence reads: CSAPLQASGFF. In nucleotides, the CDR3 is TGCAGTGCTCCCCTACAGGCTAGCGGTTTCTTT. This sequence joins TRBV20-1 and TRBJ1-1, with TRBD1 as a possible D gene (5 bases). The length of the CDR3 is 11 residues. V lost 5 bases and J lost 13, with 17 bases in between. Germline values: CDR1 DFQATT, CDR2 SNEGSKA (reference sequence).

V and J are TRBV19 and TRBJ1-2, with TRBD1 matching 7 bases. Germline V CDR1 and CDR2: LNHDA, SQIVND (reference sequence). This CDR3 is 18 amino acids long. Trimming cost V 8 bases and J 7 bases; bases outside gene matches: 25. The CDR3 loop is CASFIRLRGQGKNRGYTF. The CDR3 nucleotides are TGTGCCAGTTTTATTAGGTTGAGGGGGCAGGGGAAAAACCGTGGCTACACCTTC.

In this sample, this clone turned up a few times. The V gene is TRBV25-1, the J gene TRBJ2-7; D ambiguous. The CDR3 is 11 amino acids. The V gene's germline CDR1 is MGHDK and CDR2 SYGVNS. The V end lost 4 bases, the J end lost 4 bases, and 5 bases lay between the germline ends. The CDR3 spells CASSALYEQYF. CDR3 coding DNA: TGTGCCAGCAGTGCGTTATACGAGCAGTACTTC.

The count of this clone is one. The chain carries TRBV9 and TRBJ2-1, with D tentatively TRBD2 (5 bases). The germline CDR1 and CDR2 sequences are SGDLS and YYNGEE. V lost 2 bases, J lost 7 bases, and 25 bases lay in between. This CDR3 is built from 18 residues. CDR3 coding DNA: TGTGCCAGCAGCGTGAGACTCACCCCGGAGGTATTCGAAAATGAGCAGTTCTTC. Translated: CASSVRLTPEVFENEQFF.

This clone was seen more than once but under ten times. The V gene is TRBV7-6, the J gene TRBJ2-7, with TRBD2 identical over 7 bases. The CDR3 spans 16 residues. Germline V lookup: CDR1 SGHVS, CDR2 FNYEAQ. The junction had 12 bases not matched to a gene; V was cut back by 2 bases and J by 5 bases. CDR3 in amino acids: CASSLLAASGTHEQYF. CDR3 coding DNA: TGTGCCAGCAGCTTACTTGCGGCTAGCGGTACACACGAGCAGTACTTC.

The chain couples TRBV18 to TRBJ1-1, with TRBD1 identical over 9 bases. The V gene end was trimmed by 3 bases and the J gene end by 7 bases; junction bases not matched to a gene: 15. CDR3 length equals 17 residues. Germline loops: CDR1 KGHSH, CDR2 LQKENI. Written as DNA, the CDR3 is TGTGCCAGCTCACCGCCTAGGGCCGGGACAGGGAGAGGTGAAGCTTTCTTT. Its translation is CASSPPRAGTGRGEAFF.

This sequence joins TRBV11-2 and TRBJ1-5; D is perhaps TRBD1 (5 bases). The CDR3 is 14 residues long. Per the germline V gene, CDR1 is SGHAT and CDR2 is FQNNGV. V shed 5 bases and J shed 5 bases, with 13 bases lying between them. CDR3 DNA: TGTGCCAGCAGCAGATGGGGGGGGGATCAGCCCCAGCATTTT. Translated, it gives CASSRWGGDQPQHF.

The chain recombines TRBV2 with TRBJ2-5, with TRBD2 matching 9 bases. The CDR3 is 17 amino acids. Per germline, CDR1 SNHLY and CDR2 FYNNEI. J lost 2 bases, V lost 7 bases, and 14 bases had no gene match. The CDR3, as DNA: TGTGCCAGCAACGACGTTCTAGCGGGACCTAAACAAGAGACCCAGTACTTC. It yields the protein CASNDVLAGPKQETQYF. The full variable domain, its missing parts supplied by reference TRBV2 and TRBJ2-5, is EPEVTQTPSHQVTQMGQEVILRCVPISNHLYFYWYRQILGQKVEFLVSFYNNEISEKSEIFDDQFSVERPDGSNFTLKIRSTKLEDSAMYFCASNDVLAGPKQETQYFGPGTRLLVL.

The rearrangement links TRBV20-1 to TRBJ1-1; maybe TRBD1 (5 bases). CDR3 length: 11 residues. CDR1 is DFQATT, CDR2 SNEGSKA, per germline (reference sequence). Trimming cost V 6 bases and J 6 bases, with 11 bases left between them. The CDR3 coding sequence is TGCAGTGCCCCTTGGGACTCTGAAGCTTTCTTT. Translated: CSAPWDSEAFF.

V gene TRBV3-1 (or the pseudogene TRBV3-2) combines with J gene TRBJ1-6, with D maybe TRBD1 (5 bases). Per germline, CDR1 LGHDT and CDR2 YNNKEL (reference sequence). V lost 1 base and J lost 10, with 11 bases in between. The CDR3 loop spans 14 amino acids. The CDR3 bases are TGTGCCAGCAGCCAAGTAGGGGCGAGGTCACCCCTCCACTTT. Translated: CASSQVGARSPLHF.

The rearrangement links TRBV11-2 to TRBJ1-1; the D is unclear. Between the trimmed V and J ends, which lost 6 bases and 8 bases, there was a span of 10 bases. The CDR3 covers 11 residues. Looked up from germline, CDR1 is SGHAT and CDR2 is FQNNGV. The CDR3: CASSPGGEAFF. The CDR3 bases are TGTGCCAGCAGTCCCGGCGGGGAAGCTTTCTTT.

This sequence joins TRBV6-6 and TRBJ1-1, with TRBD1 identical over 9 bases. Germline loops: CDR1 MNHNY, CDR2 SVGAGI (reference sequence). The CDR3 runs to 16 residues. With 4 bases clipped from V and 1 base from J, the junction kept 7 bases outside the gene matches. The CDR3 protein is CASSFPGQGPNTEAFF. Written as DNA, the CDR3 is TGTGCCAGCAGTTTTCCGGGACAGGGACCGAACACTGAAGCTTTCTTT.

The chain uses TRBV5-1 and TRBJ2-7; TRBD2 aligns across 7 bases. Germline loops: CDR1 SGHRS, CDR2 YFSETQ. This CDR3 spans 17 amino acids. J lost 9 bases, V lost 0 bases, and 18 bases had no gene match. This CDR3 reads CASSLELGDYQLGRQYF. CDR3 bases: TGCGCCAGCAGCTTGGAGTTGGGGGACTATCAGCTGGGGAGGCAGTACTTC.

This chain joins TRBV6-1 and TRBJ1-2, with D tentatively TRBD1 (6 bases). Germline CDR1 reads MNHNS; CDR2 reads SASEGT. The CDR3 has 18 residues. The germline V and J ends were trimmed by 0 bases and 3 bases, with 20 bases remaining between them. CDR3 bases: TGTGCCAGCAGTGAAGCGGGGGCCGATCTGGCCTTTTACTATGGCTACACCTTC. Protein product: CASSEAGADLAFYYGYTF.

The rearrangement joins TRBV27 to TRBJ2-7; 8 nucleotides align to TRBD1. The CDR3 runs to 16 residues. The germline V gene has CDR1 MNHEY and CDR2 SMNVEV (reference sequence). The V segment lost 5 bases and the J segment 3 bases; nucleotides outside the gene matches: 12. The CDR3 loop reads CASSISLSGTGYEQYF. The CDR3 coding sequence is TGTGCCAGCAGTATTAGCTTGTCCGGGACAGGCTACGAGCAGTACTTC.

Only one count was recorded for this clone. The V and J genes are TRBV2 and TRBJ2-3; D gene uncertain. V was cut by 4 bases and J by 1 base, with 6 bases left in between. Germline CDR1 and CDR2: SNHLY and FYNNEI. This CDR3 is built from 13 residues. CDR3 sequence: CASSARGTDTQYF. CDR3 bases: TGTGCCAGCAGTGCACGGGGCACAGATACGCAGTATTTT.